This T cell receptor (beta chain) was sequenced in a study of a mutant IDH1 vaccine in newly diagnosed glioma. Study context: Sex among treated patients split about 62% male, around 38% female; mean age was approximately 40 years.

Sequencing used immunoSEQ multiplex PCR; TCRdb keeps in-frame clones, though not all of them. This table holds 34,000 or so clones, approximately 77% found once. Between the trimmed V and J ends, which lost 10 bases and 0 bases, there was a span of 19 bases. The CDR3 sequence is 16 residues long. CDR1 and CDR2 from the germline V gene are SSHAT and FNYEAQ (reference sequence). Comments on this clone: The target antigen is unknown.

The time point here: week 35, safety follow-up. Every vaccine dose comprised 300 ug of mutant IDH1 20-mer peptide plus topical imiquimod. Scheduled for weeks 1, 3, 5, 7, 11, 15, 19 and 23, eight vaccinations were given to patients. This clonotype originated in a young man with glioma. The material was PBMCs, obtained from a glioma patient whose treatment included an IDH1 peptide vaccine. V is TRBV7-7 and J is TRBJ2-1; D is unresolved. CDR3 sequence reads: CAISKGGLSSYNEQFF. DNA of the CDR3: TGTGCCATCTCGAAAGGTGGCCTAAGCTCCTACAATGAGCAGTTCTTC.